This note documents a single T cell receptor beta chain sequence. This sample is drawn from a study of blood T cell repertoires in COVID-19. Study-wide background: Acute-phase and convalescent COVID-19 samples originated in the United States, Italy and Spain. In each case, the material was cDNA or gDNA derived from T cells, B-cell-depleted T cells, or PBMCs.

In the original analysis: It was from reference gene primer amplification that nucleated cell counts were estimated. Sequenced by immunoSEQ multiplex PCR; TCRdb stores in-frame clones only, minus some. V, J and clone size are taken as reported in that table, and D and trimming were inferred from the DNA itself. The sample gives about 140,000 clones, roughly 87% of which show up once; approximately 0.95% is in the top ten. Per germline, CDR1 SGHRS and CDR2 YFSETQ. This CDR3 has 14 amino acids. Trimming removed 0 bases from V and 14 bases from J, with 15 bases in between. The chain couples TRBV5-1 to TRBJ1-6, with D possibly TRBD1 on 5 matching bases. This sequence was found in a woman in her forties or fifties with acute or convalescent COVID-19. The material sequenced was peripheral blood. The CDR3 region is CASSLGQSLGALHF. In DNA form, the CDR3 reads TGCGCCAGCAGCTTGGGACAGTCCCTAGGGGCCCTCCACTTT.